Listed here are 21 T cell receptor beta chains from one sample, sequenced in a study of OX40 agonist ivuxolimab in advanced cancers. Clones were read by immunoSEQ multiplex PCR, and TCRdb kept only the in-frame ones, dropping some. The profile shows 55,000 to 75,000 clones, around 81% of them singletons. Sample: CD4+ or CD8+ T cells sorted from blood, taken in a trial of the OX40 agonist ivuxolimab. These receptors came from an adult with an advanced solid tumor such as melanoma, head and neck, liver or kidney cancer.

The chain carries TRBV10-1 and TRBJ1-4; D perhaps matches TRBD1 (5 bases). V gave up 4 bases and J gave up 8 bases, with 17 bases separating them. Looked up from germline, CDR1 is WNHNN and CDR2 is SYGVQD (reference sequence). The CDR3 totals 15 residues. This chain's CDR3 is CASSAWRGDEEKLFF. The CDR3 DNA reads as TGCGCCAGCAGTGCTTGGAGGGGCGATGAAGAAAAACTGTTTTTT.

The genes are TRBV7-9 and TRBJ2-3; 9 bases are shared with TRBD1. The CDR3 runs to 13 residues. V dropped 5 bases and J dropped 6; count of bases not matched to a gene: 3. CDR1 is SEHNR and CDR2 is FQNEAQ in the germline V gene (reference sequence). The CDR3 protein is CASSPGQGDTQYF. CDR3 coding DNA: TGTGCCAGCAGCCCGGGACAGGGCGATACGCAGTATTTT.

The rearrangement joins TRBV29-1 to TRBJ1-3; possibly TRBD1 for D (6 bases). The germline gives CDR1 SQVTM, CDR2 ANQGSEA. The V gene lost 2 bases and the J gene lost 4 bases, with 15 bases spanning the gap. The length of the CDR3 is 15 residues. CDR3: CSVESTGSPGNTIYF. CDR3 nucleotides: TGCAGCGTTGAATCAACAGGGTCTCCCGGAAACACCATATATTTT.

The sample holds one count of this clone. The chain couples TRBV2 to TRBJ2-1; no clear D. There are 14 residues in the CDR3. Germline V lookup: CDR1 SNHLY, CDR2 FYNNEI. Trimming took 3 bases from V and 8 from J, leaving 14 bases between them. The CDR3 bases are TGTGCCAGCAGTGATGTGGTCTTATTGGATGAGCAGTTCTTC. It is translated as CASSDVVLLDEQFF.

This clone was detected only a few times. The genes are TRBV7-3 and TRBJ1-6, with TRBD1 identical over 9 bases. J lost 10 bases, V lost 2 bases, and 6 bases had no gene match. The CDR3 length is 15 residues. Germline CDR1 and CDR2: SGHTA and FQGTGA. The CDR3 sequence: CASSLEGQGTSPLHF. The CDR3 nucleotides are TGTGCCAGCAGCTTAGAAGGACAGGGGACCTCACCCCTCCACTTT.

The rearrangement links TRBV29-1 to TRBJ1-5; D is perhaps TRBD1 (6 bases). Germline V CDR1 and CDR2: SQVTM, ANQGSEA. V lost 5 bases and J 0 bases, leaving 11 bases between the germline ends. This CDR3 spans 14 amino acids. CDR3 protein: CSVRTDSSNQPQHF. The CDR3 DNA reads TGCAGCGTTCGGACAGATTCTAGCAATCAGCCCCAGCATTTT.

This chain links TRBV19 with TRBJ1-6, with a possible D match to TRBD1 (5 bases). Per germline, CDR1 LNHDA and CDR2 SQIVND (reference sequence). The CDR3 sequence is 14 residues long. Deletions cut 7 bases from V and 14 bases from J, with 21 bases between. DNA of the CDR3: TGTGCCAGTACTGCCCGGGTGGGGACCGAGGCCCTCCACTTT. Translated, it gives CASTARVGTEALHF.

V is TRBV28 and J is TRBJ1-5, with D maybe TRBD1 (5 bases). V gave up 3 bases and J gave up 0 bases, with 9 bases separating them. Germline loops: CDR1 MDHEN, CDR2 SYDVKM. This CDR3 has 15 amino acids. The CDR3 bases are TGTGCCAGCAGTTTGATACAGGTTAGCAATCAGCCCCAGCATTTT. Amino acids: CASSLIQVSNQPQHF. Drawing the rest from reference TRBV28 and TRBJ1-5, the complete variable domain is DVKVTQSSRYLVKRTGEKVFLECVQDMDHENMFWYRQDPGLGLRLIYFSYDVKMKEKGDIPEGYSVSREKKERFSLILESASTNQTSMYLCASSLIQVSNQPQHFGDGTRLSIL.

CDR3 DNA: TGCAGCGTTATAGCAGGGGCCGCGAACACCGGGGAGCTGTTTTTT. Protein product: CSVIAGAANTGELFF. The J gene is TRBJ2-2, the V gene TRBV29-1, with D possibly being TRBD1 (6 bases). The CDR3 is 15 residues long. CDR1 and CDR2 from the germline V gene are SQVTM and ANQGSEA. V was cut by 5 bases and J by 0 bases, with 13 bases left in between.

The chain couples TRBV5-1 to TRBJ2-7; 14 bases agree with TRBD2. CDR1 and CDR2 from the germline V gene are SGHRS and YFSETQ. Unmatched junction bases numbered 5, after V lost 2 bases and J lost 4 bases. The CDR3 covers 16 residues. The CDR3: CASSFGTSGSGYEQYF. As DNA, the CDR3 is TGCGCCAGCAGCTTCGGGACTAGCGGGAGTGGGTACGAGCAGTACTTC. Full variable domain (remainder filled in from reference TRBV5-1 and TRBJ2-7): KAGVTQTPRYLIKTRGQQVTLSCSPISGHRSVSWYQQTPGQGLQFLFEYFSETQRNKGNFPGRFSGRQFSNSRSEMNVSTLELGDSALYLCASSFGTSGSGYEQYFGPGTRLTVT.

The CDR3 DNA reads as TGTGCCAGCAGGGTAGTTTCTAGCACAGATACGCAGTATTTT. Translated: CASRVVSSTDTQYF. V is TRBV6-1 and J is TRBJ2-3; the D is unclear. Germline V CDR1 and CDR2: MNHNS, SASEGT. Trimming removed 6 bases from V and 0 bases from J, with 10 bases in between. The CDR3 is made up of 14 amino acids.

The chain combines TRBV5-1 with TRBJ1-2; D is unresolved. V gave up 0 bases and J gave up 3 bases, with 12 bases separating them. The germline gives CDR1 SGHRS, CDR2 YFSETQ. The CDR3 loop spans 15 amino acids. The DNA for the CDR3 is TGCGCCAGCAGCTTGGCCGACATAAGGGACTATGGCTACACCTTC. As protein: CASSLADIRDYGYTF. The full variable domain, in which reference TRBV5-1 and TRBJ1-2 provide the parts outside the CDR3, is KAGVTQTPRYLIKTRGQQVTLSCSPISGHRSVSWYQQTPGQGLQFLFEYFSETQRNKGNFPGRFSGRQFSNSRSEMNVSTLELGDSALYLCASSLADIRDYGYTFGSGTRLTVV.

The V and J genes are TRBV27 and TRBJ1-2; D might be TRBD1 (6 bases). V dropped 0 bases and J dropped 7 bases, with 18 bases sitting between them. The CDR3 has 16 residues. CDR1 is MNHEY, CDR2 SMNVEV, per germline (reference sequence). The CDR3 spells CASSLSWGGTLGGYTF. CDR3 coding DNA: TGTGCCAGCAGTTTATCATGGGGGGGCACCTTGGGTGGCTACACCTTC.

V is TRBV12-5 and J is TRBJ1-1, with TRBD1 matching 7 bases. The CDR3 is 13 residues long. From germline, CDR1 is LGHNT and CDR2 FRNRAP. V was clipped by 5 bases and J by 10 bases; unmatched bases: 10. CDR3 sequence (DNA): TGTGCTAGTGGTCGCGATTCGACAGGGTCAGCTTTCTTT. Its translation: CASGRDSTGSAFF.

The chain uses TRBV30 and TRBJ1-1; D possibly corresponds to TRBD1 (5 bases). Trimming shortened V by 3 bases and J by 10 bases, and 18 bases separated the two germline ends. Germline V CDR1 and CDR2: GTSNPN, SVGIG (reference sequence). The CDR3 extends over 13 amino acids. The CDR3 spells CAWRRSGAGGAFF. In nucleotides, the CDR3 is TGTGCCTGGAGGAGAAGCGGAGCCGGGGGAGCTTTCTTT.

The CDR3 sequence is CASTKDMMSRNTIYF. The DNA of the CDR3 is TGTGCCAGTACCAAGGACATGATGAGTAGAAACACCATATATTTT. This chain uses TRBV19 with TRBJ1-3; weak D call: TRBD1 (5 bases). V lost 7 bases and J lost 5, with 18 bases in between. CDR3 length: 15 amino acids. Looked up from germline, CDR1 is LNHDA and CDR2 is SQIVND (reference sequence). The variable domain in full, completed from reference TRBV19 and TRBJ1-3, reads DGGITQSPKYLFRKEGQNVTLSCEQNLNHDAMYWYRQDPGQGLRLIYYSQIVNDFQKGDIAEGYSVSREKKESFPLTVTSAQKNPTAFYLCASTKDMMSRNTIYFGEGSWLTVV.

The V call is TRBV28, the J call TRBJ2-1; tentative D call: TRBD2 (6 bases). With 3 bases removed from V and 9 bases from J, the gap between germline ends came to 18 bases. CDR3 length: 15 residues. The germline CDR1 and CDR2 sequences are MDHEN and SYDVKM. This chain's CDR3 is CASSFAGTEGSEQFF. The CDR3 bases are TGTGCCAGCAGTTTTGCCGGGACGGAGGGGAGTGAGCAGTTCTTC.

This clone occurred a few times. V and J are TRBV12-5 and TRBJ1-5; 9 positions match TRBD1. The junction had 6 bases not matched to a gene; V was cut back by 4 bases and J by 2 bases. The CDR3 is 16 residues long. The germline V gene encodes CDR1 LGHNT and CDR2 FRNRAP. The CDR3 protein is CASGSWTGAGNQPQHF. The DNA for the CDR3 is TGTGCTAGTGGTTCCTGGACAGGGGCCGGCAATCAGCCCCAGCATTTT.

The J gene is TRBJ1-2, the V gene TRBV28, with D perhaps matching TRBD1 (6 bases). Trimming took off 4 bases at V and 1 base at J, with 13 bases between the two ends. CDR1 and CDR2 from the germline V gene are MDHEN and SYDVKM. The CDR3 length is 15 residues. The CDR3 sequence: CASSSPGTLNYGYTF. In DNA, the CDR3 is TGTGCCAGCAGTTCCCCTGGGACACTTAACTATGGCTACACCTTC.

The chain links TRBV15 to TRBJ2-1; perhaps TRBD1 as D (5 bases). CDR1 is LNHNV, CDR2 YYDKDF, per germline (reference sequence). V was trimmed by 7 bases and J by 7 bases, leaving 20 bases between them. The CDR3 has 15 amino acids. Written as DNA, the CDR3 is TGTGCCACCACCCCGGACACCCAAGCGCGGAATGAGCAGTTCTTC. The encoded protein is CATTPDTQARNEQFF.

The CDR3 bases are TGCAGTGCTACCTACAATGAGCAGTTCTTC. It encodes CSATYNEQFF. The chain is built from TRBV20-1 and TRBJ2-1; D gene ambiguous. Trimming pared 4 bases from V and 2 bases from J, leaving 0 bases between. The CDR3 spans 10 residues. Germline V CDR1 and CDR2: DFQATT, SNEGSKA (reference sequence).